This T cell receptor beta chain was recovered during a study of control samples from healthy donors and cancer patients. Profiling relied on immunoSEQ multiplex PCR, and the TCRdb table lists in-frame clones only, not all of them. The table has 65,000 to 95,000 clones, roughly 86% seen once. V lost 6 bases and J lost 6; bases outside the gene matches: 5. The CDR3 extends over 13 amino acids. Germline CDR1 is LNHDA and CDR2 is SQIVND (reference sequence). Sequencing was carried out using blood. This rearrangement joins TRBV19 to TRBJ1-2, with 9 nucleotides matching TRBD1. The sequence was obtained from a man in his forties or fifties in good health. This CDR3 reads CASRFGTGNGYTF. The CDR3 region has the DNA TGTGCCAGTAGATTCGGGACAGGGAATGGCTACACCTTC.